Described below is a single T cell receptor (beta chain) sequence and its context. Its antigen is not identified. V was cut by 3 bases and J by 0 bases, with 12 bases left in between. CDR1 and CDR2 (germline): MNHEY, SMNVEV (reference sequence). The CDR3 covers 17 residues. The sample originates from a study of cytomegalovirus exposure and HLA in healthy donors. Findings of the study overall: An analysis that came later showed most CMV-associated TCR beta chains appearing HLA-restricted. A later analysis reportedly found fewer N-insertions in an Asian-associated ancestry cluster than the roughly 670-donor mean. Presence/absence analyses rested on an assumption that sequencing depth was roughly uniform across donors.

The PCR made use of 60 Vbeta and 13 Jbeta primers. TCRdb's table, derived via immunoSEQ multiplex PCR, lists solely in-frame clones and lacks some. The sample holds 140,000 to 150,000 clones, 80% seen once. The receptor's source is a man aged 35 to 55 in good health and CMV-seronegative. The sequencing input was PBMCs. This chain joins TRBV27 and TRBJ2-6; no definite D call. The CDR3 spells CASSLEWRDSGANVLTF. CDR3 nucleotides: TGTGCCAGCAGTTTGGAATGGAGAGACTCTGGGGCCAACGTCCTGACTTTC. Variable domain in full (rest from reference TRBV27 and TRBJ2-6): EAQVTQNPRYLITVTGKKLTVTCSQNMNHEYMSWYRQDPGLGLRQIYYSMNVEVTDKGDVPEGYKVSRKEKRNFPLILESPSPNQTSLYFCASSLEWRDSGANVLTFGAGSRLTVL.